This TCR beta chain originates from a study of blood T cell repertoires in COVID-19. Across the whole study: Acute and convalescent COVID-19 samples came from the United States, Italy and Spain. Sources were T cells, B-cell-depleted T cells, or PBMCs; the material itself was cDNA or gDNA.

Authors' data handling: Nucleated cell counts were estimated from reference gene primer amplification. Generated by immunoSEQ multiplex PCR, the TCRdb table keeps only in-frame clones and is missing some. V and J calls plus clone size are reproduced from that table; the DNA served to infer D and trimming. Seen here are roughly 300,000 clones, 85% observed once, and the top ten hold approximately 7.9%. Per the germline V gene, CDR1 is SGHRS and CDR2 is YFSETQ. The V end lost 4 bases, the J end lost 6 bases, and 8 bases lay between the germline ends. The CDR3 runs to 12 residues. Source material: peripheral blood. This TCR derives from a human donor in a cohort sampled during active COVID-19. The chain links TRBV5-1 to TRBJ2-1, with a tentative D call TRBD2 (5 bases). CDR3 region: CASSRTGNEQFF. CDR3 sequence (DNA): TGCGCCAGCAGCCGGACTGGCAATGAGCAGTTCTTC.